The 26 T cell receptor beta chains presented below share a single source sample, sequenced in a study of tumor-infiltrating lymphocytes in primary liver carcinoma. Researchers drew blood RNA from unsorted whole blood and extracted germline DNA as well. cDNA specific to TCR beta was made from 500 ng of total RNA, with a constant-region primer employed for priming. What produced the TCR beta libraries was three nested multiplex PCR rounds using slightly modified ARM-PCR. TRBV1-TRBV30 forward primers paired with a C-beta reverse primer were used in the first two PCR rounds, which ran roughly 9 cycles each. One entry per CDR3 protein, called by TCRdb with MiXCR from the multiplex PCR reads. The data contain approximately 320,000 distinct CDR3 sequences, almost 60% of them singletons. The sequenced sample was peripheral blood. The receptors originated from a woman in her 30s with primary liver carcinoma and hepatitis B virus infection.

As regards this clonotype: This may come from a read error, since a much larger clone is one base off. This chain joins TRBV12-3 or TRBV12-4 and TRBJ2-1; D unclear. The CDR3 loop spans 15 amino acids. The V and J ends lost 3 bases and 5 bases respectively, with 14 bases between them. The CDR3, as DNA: TGTGCCAGCAGTTTTGAAACTAACGTAAACAATGAGCAGTTCTTC. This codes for CASSFETNVNNEQFF.

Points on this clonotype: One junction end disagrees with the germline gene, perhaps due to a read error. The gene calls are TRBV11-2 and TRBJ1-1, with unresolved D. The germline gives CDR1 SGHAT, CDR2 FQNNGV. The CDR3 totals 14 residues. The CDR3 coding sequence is TGTGCCAGCAGCTTAGTGGGTTATCGGGCTGAAGCTTCCTTT. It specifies CASSLVGYRAEASF. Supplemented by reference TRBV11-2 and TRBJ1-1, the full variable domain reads EAGVAQSPRYKIIEKRQSVAFWCNPISGHATLYWYQQILGQGPKLLIQFQNNGVVDDSQLPKDRFSAERLKGVDSTLKIQPAKLEDSAVYLCASSLVGYRAEASFGQGTRLTVV.

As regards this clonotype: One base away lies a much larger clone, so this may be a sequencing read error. CDR3 bases: TGTGCCAGCAGGAGAGGGGGGAGCTTAGTCGAGCAGTACTTC. It yields the protein CASRRGGSLVEQYF. The rearrangement links TRBV12-3 or TRBV12-4 to TRBJ2-7; D may be TRBD1 or TRBD2 (6 bases each). The CDR3 has 14 amino acids. V was shortened by 6 bases and J by 6 bases, with 18 bases between the two germline ends.

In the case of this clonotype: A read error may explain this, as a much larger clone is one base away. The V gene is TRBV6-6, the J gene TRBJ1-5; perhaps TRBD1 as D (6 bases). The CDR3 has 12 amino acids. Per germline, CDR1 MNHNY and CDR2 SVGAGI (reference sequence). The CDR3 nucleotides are TGTGCCCGCAGTTACAGGGATCAGCCCCAGCATTTT. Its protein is CARSYRDQPQHF.

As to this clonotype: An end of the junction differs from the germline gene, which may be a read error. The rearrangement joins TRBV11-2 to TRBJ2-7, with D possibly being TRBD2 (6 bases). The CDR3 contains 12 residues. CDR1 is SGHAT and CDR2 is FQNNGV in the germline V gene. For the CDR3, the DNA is TGTGCCAGCAGCTCGACGGACTACGAACAGTACTTC. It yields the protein CASSSTDYEQYF.

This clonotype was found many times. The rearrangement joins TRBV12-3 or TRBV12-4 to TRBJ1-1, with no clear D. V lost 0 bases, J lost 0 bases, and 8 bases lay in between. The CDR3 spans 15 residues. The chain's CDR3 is CASSLAGPLNTEAFF. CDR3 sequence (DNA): TGTGCCAGCAGTTTAGCTGGGCCCTTGAACACTGAAGCTTTCTTT.

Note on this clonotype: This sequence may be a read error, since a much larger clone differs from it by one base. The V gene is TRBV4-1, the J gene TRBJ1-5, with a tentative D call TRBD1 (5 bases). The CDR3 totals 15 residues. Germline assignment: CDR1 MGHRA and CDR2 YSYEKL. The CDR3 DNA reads TGCACCAGCAGCCAAGGGGAGGGGCGCAATCAGCCCCAGCATTTT. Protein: CTSSQGEGRNQPQHF.

The CDR3 bases are TGTGCCAGCAGCTCATACTATGTGACAGGGTCTGGGGCCAACGTCCTGACTTTC. Translation: CASSSYYVTGSGANVLTF. The chain uses TRBV7-8 and TRBJ2-6; 7 positions agree with TRBD1. Germline values: CDR1 SGHVS, CDR2 FQNEAQ. The CDR3 contains 18 residues. The V segment lost 4 bases and the J segment 1 base; nucleotides outside the gene matches: 10. Together with reference TRBV7-8 and TRBJ2-6, the CDR3 gives the full variable domain: GAGVSQSPRYKVAKRGQDVALRCDPISGHVSLFWYQQALGQGPEFLTYFQNEAQLDKSGLPSDRFFAERPEGSVSTLKIQRTQQEDSAVYLCASSSYYVTGSGANVLTFGAGSRLTVL.

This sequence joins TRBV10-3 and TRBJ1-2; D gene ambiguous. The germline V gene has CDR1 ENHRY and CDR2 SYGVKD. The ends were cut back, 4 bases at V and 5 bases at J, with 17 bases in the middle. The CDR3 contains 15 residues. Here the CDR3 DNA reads TGTGCCATCAGTGGGTCGGATGGAGGCCCTTATGGCTACACCTTC. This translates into CAISGSDGGPYGYTF.

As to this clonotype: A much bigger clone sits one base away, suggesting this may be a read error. CDR3 loop: CASNALGQRSEAFF. CDR3 sequence (DNA): TGTGCCAGCAATGCTTTGGGACAGAGAAGTGAAGCTTTCTTT. This sequence joins TRBV6-1 and TRBJ1-1; 7 positions match TRBD1. Trimming cost V 7 bases and J 7 bases; bases outside gene matches: 12. The CDR3 consists of 14 residues. Looked up from germline, CDR1 is MNHNS and CDR2 is SASEGT.

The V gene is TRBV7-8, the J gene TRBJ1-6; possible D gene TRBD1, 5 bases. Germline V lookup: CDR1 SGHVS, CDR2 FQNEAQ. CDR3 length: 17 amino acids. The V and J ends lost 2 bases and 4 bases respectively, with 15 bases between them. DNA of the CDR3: TGTGCCAGCAGCTTATCCCCAGGGCTGACTTATAATTCACCCCTCCACTTT. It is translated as CASSLSPGLTYNSPLHF.

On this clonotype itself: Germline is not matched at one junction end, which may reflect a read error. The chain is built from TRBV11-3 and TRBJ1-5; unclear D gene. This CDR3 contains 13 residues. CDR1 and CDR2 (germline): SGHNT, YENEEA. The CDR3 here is CASSSSQYQLQHF. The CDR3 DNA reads TGTGCAAGCAGTTCCAGCCAGTATCAGCTCCAGCATTTT.

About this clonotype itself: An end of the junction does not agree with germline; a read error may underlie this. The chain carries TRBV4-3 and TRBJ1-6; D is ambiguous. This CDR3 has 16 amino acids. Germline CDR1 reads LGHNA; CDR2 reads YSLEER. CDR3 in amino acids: CASSQDLRREWSPLHF. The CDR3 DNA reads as TGCGCCAGCAGCCAAGATCTACGAAGGGAATGGTCACCCCTTCACTTT.

The CDR3 region has the DNA TGTGCCTGGAGTGTATTTGGTAGAGCTGGGCCCGATACGCAGTATTTT. Encoded protein: CAWSVFGRAGPDTQYF. This chain joins TRBV30 and TRBJ2-3; no reliable D call. The CDR3 is 16 residues long. V was clipped by 0 bases and J by 6 bases, with 19 bases between them. Germline assignment: CDR1 GTSNPN and CDR2 SVGIG (reference sequence).

CDR3 DNA sequence: TGTGCCAGCAGTTTAATCCCCCGGGATGAGCAGTTCTTC. Translated: CASSLIPRDEQFF. This chain links TRBV6-2 or TRBV6-3 with TRBJ2-1; no clear D gene. V lost 4 bases and J lost 8, with 12 bases in between. Looked up from germline, CDR1 is MNHEY and CDR2 is SVGEGT. CDR3 length: 13 residues.

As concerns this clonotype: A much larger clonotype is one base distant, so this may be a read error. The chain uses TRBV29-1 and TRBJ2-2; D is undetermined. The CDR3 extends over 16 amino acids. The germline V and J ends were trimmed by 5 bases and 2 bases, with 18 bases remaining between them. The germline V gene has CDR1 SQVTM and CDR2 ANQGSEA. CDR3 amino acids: CSVIGNVNFNTGELFF. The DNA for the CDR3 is TGCAGCGTTATTGGGAACGTCAACTTTAACACCGGGGAGCTGTTTTTT.

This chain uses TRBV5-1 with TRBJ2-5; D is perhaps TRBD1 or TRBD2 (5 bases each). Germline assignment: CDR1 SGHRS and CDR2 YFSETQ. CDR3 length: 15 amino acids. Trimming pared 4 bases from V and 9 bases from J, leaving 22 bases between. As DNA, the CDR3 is TGCGCCAGCAGCGAAGGGACCAGCCGCGGGTATGCCCAGTACTTC. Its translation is CASSEGTSRGYAQYF.

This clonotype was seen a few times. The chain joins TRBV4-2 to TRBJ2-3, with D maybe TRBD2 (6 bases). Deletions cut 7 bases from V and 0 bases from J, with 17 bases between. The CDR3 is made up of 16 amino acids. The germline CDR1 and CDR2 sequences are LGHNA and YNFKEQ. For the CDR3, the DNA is TGTGCCAGCAACCCTAAGCGGGCGTCTAGCACAGATACGCAGTATTTT. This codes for CASNPKRASSTDTQYF.

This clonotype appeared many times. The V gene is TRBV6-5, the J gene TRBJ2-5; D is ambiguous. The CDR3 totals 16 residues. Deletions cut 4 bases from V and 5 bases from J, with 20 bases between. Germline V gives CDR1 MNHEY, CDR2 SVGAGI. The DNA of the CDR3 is TGTGCCAGCAGTTCCGATCTGATTGGGGTGGGGGAGACCCAGTACTTC. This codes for CASSSDLIGVGETQYF.

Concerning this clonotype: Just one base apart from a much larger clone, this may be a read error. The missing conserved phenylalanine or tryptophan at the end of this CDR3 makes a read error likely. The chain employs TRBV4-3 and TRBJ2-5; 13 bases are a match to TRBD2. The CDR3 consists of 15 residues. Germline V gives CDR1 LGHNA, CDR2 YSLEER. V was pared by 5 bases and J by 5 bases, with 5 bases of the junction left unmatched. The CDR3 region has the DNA TGCGCCAGCAGCACACTAGCGGGAGGGGACGAGACCCAGTACTCC. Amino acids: CASSTLAGGDETQYS.

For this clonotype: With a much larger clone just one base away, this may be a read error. The CDR3 DNA sequence: TGCAGAAGCGTGGGACTAGTGGACAGAGATACGCAGTATTTT. Its protein is CRSVGLVDRDTQYF. The chain employs TRBV29-1 and TRBJ2-3; TRBD2 matches at 8 bases. This CDR3 is 14 amino acids long. Germline lookup yields CDR1 SQVTM and CDR2 ANQGSEA.

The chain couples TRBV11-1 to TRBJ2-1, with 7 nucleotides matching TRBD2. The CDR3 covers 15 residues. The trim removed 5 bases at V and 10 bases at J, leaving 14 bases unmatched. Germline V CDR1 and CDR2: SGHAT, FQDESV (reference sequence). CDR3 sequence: CASSRPELACREQFF. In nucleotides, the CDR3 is TGTGCCAGCAGCCGACCGGAACTAGCGTGCCGGGAGCAGTTCTTC.

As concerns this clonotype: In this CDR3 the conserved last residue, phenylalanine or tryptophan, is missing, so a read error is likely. CDR3 coding DNA: TGTGCCAGCAGCGGGGGACGGAGTGCAACTAGTGAAAAACTGTTTTGT. Its translation: CASSGGRSATSEKLFC. The chain joins TRBV11-2 to TRBJ1-4, with D tentatively TRBD1 (5 bases). This CDR3 spans 16 amino acids. The germline V gene encodes CDR1 SGHAT and CDR2 FQNNGV.

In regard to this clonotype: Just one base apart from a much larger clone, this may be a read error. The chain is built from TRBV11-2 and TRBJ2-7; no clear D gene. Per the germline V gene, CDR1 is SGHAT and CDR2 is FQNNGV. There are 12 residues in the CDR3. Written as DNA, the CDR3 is TGTGCCAGCAGGTTAGTGGGGTACGAGCAGTACTTC. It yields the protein CASRLVGYEQYF.

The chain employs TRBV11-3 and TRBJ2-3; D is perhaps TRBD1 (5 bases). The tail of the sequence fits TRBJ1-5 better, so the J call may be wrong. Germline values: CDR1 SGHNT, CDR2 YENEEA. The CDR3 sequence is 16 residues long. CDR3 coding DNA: TGTGCCAGCAGCTTAGCCGGAGGGGCACGTACAGGTACGCAGCATTTT. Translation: CASSLAGGARTGTQHF.

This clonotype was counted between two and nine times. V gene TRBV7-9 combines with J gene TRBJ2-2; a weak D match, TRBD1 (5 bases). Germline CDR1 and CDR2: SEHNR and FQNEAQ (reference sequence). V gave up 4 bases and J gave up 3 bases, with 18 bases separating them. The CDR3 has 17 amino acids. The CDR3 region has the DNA TGTGCCAGCAGCTCCCGGGCCTCCCTAGGGGACACCGGGGAGCTGTTTTTT. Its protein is CASSSRASLGDTGELFF.